A selection of T cell receptor beta chains follows, all from one sample in a study of blood T cell repertoires in COVID-19. Some clones are missing from TCRdb's copy, which holds only in-frame ones; the method was immunoSEQ multiplex PCR. The sample records roughly 150,000 clones, more than 65% being singletons. The sequencing sample was made of peripheral blood. Receptors originate from a man between 65 and 80 years old with active or convalescent COVID-19. The CDR3 runs from the conserved cysteine through the conserved F or W. The order of the fields is J gene, clone size, D gene, V gene, CDR3 DNA, CDR3 protein. D genes are given only for firm matches. Rows may omit the clone size; those that give it use once, few, many or a size class.

>TRBJ1-5|-|-|TRBV11-2
TGTGCCAGCAGCTTAGGGGGGGGCTTAAATCAGCCCCAGCATTTT
CASSLGGGLNQPQHF
>TRBJ2-5|-|-|TRBV7-2
TGTGCCAGCAGCTCCTTCAGGGGAGGGGAGACCCAGTACTTC
CASSSFRGGETQYF
>TRBJ2-2|-|-|TRBV2
TGTGCCAGCCGTGGGCATTTCAACACCGGGGAGCTGTTTTTT
CASRGHFNTGELFF
>TRBJ2-7|-|-|TRBV29-1
TGCAGCGTCGCGTTTGACAGTACTTCCTACGAGCAGTACTTC
CSVAFDSTSYEQYF
>TRBJ2-5|-|TRBD1|TRBV5-8
TGTGCCAGCAGTCCAGGACAGGGACAAGAGACCCAGTACTTC
CASSPGQGQETQYF
>TRBJ1-2|-|TRBD1|TRBV5-1
TGCGCCAGCAGCGTGACAGGGACAGTTAACTATGGCTACACCTTC
CASSVTGTVNYGYTF
>TRBJ2-1|-|-|TRBV12-3/TRBV12-4
TGTGCCAGCAGTCCTGTCGGTTACAATGAGCAGTTCTTC
CASSPVGYNEQFF
>TRBJ1-1|-|-|TRBV18
TGTGCCAGCTCACCATTGGGGGGTGACACTGAAGCTTTCTTT
CASSPLGGDTEAFF
>TRBJ2-2|-|-|TRBV5-4
TGTGCCAGCAGCTTGGTAGGGGTTCACACCGGGGAGCTGTTTTTT
CASSLVGVHTGELFF
>TRBJ1-6|-|-|TRBV7-2
TGTGCCAGCAGTTATGACAGACACTATAATTCACCCCTCCACTTT
CASSYDRHYNSPLHF
>TRBJ1-3|-|TRBD1|TRBV4-1
TGCGCCAGCAGCCAAGTGGGGACAGCCGAGGAGACCATATATTTT
CASSQVGTAEETIYF
>TRBJ2-1|-|-|TRBV30
TGTGCCTGGAGTGTATCAGGGCTGTCCTACAATGAGCAGTTCTTC
CAWSVSGLSYNEQFF
>TRBJ1-6|-|TRBD1|TRBV30
TGTGCCTGGAGCCGGGACAGATATTCACCCCTCCACTTT
CAWSRDRYSPLHF
>TRBJ2-7|-|-|TRBV3-1/TRBV3-2
TGTGCCAGCAGCCAAGACGGGACGGGGGTTTCGCAGTACTTC
CASSQDGTGVSQYF
>TRBJ1-3|-|-|TRBV7-9
TGTGCCAGCAGCTTACAGGGTGCTGGAAACACCATATATTTT
CASSLQGAGNTIYF
>TRBJ2-3|-|TRBD2|TRBV19
TGTGCCAGTAGTAAACAGCGGGGAAGCACAGATACGCAGTATTTT
CASSKQRGSTDTQYF
>TRBJ2-3|-|TRBD1|TRBV12-5
TGTGCTAGTGGGTCAAGGACAGGGGGCATAACAGATACGCAGTATTTT
CASGSRTGGITDTQYF
>TRBJ2-7|-|TRBD1|TRBV18
TGTGCCAGCTCACCGGGACAGGGGGACAGGGACTACGAGCAGTACTTC
CASSPGQGDRDYEQYF
>TRBJ2-2|-|TRBD1|TRBV6-5
TGTGCCAGCAGTTACGGACAGGGGGACACCGGGGAGCTGTTTTTT
CASSYGQGDTGELFF
>TRBJ1-1|once|-|TRBV30
TGTGCCTGGAGTGTACTAGGTGAAGCTTTCTTT
CAWSVLGEAFF
>TRBJ2-2|few|-|TRBV12-5
TGTGCTAGTGGTAAGGGGCTACCGAACACCGGGGAGCTGTTTTTT
CASGKGLPNTGELFF
>TRBJ2-7|-|TRBD2|TRBV27
TGTGCCAGCAGTCCGGGGGGGGCGGGGGGTCCCTACGAGCAGTACTTC
CASSPGGAGGPYEQYF
>TRBJ1-2|-|-|TRBV18
TGTGCCAGCTCACCGGAGGAAGACTATGGCTACACCTTC
CASSPEEDYGYTF
>TRBJ2-7|-|TRBD2|TRBV5-1
TGCGCCAGCAGCCGTCTGGGGATAGCGGGGGACGAGCAGTACTTC
CASSRLGIAGDEQYF
>TRBJ2-3|-|-|TRBV6-1
TGTGCCAGCAGTGACCCCCAATCCTTTGTTACAGGCACAGATACGCAGTATTTT
CASSDPQSFVTGTDTQYF
>TRBJ2-7|-|-|TRBV7-2
TGTGCCAGCAGCCGGACAGATGCACTCTCCTACGAGCAGTACTTC
CASSRTDALSYEQYF
>TRBJ2-1|-|TRBD2|TRBV5-1
TGCGCCAGCAGCTTGGTAGCGGGAGGGTCATACAATGAGCAGTTCTTC
CASSLVAGGSYNEQFF
>TRBJ1-1|-|-|TRBV2
TGTGCCAGCAGAGGCGACTATAACACTGAAGCTTTCTTT
CASRGDYNTEAFF
>TRBJ2-2|-|-|TRBV6-6
TGTGCCAGCAGCCCGGTGGGGACTTCGAACACCGGGGAGCTGTTTTTT
CASSPVGTSNTGELFF
>TRBJ2-5|-|-|TRBV10-3
TGTGCCATCAGTGATGGGGGGGCCCTGGGGGAGACCCAGTACTTC
CAISDGGALGETQYF
>TRBJ2-7|many|-|TRBV3-1/TRBV3-2
TGTGCCAGCAGCCAAGTCTGGCGCCCTAGCTCCTACGAGCAGTACTTC
CASSQVWRPSSYEQYF
>TRBJ2-7|-|TRBD1|TRBV6-2/TRBV6-3
TGTGCCAGCAACCCGGGACAGGTGGTATACGAGCAGTACTTC
CASNPGQVVYEQYF
>TRBJ2-3|-|TRBD1|TRBV6-2/TRBV6-3
TGTGCCAGCAGTGCCCGCAGACAGGGCCACACAGATACGCAGTATTTT
CASSARRQGHTDTQYF
>TRBJ2-7|few|TRBD1|TRBV7-9
TGTGCCAGCAGCTTCGCGGGACAGGGGGCGGGTGAGCAGTACTTC
CASSFAGQGAGEQYF
>TRBJ2-2|-|TRBD1|TRBV13
TGTGCCAGCAGCTTCGGACAGGGCTTCATCGGGGAGCTGTTTTTT
CASSFGQGFIGELFF
>TRBJ2-5|-|TRBD2|TRBV7-6
TGTGCCAGCAGCTCCGGGACTAGCAAAGAGACCCAGTACTTC
CASSSGTSKETQYF
>TRBJ1-1|-|-|TRBV5-4
TGTGCCAGCAGCTTGTCCCCAAAGAACACTGAAGCTTTCTTT
CASSLSPKNTEAFF
>TRBJ1-4|-|TRBD1|TRBV10-3
TGTGCCACCACTCCAGGGGGGCACGTATTCGCAAAACTGTTTTTT
CATTPGGHVFAKLFF
>TRBJ2-1|-|-|TRBV5-1
TGCGCCAGCAGCTTGGACCATACTACTAGCTCGGAGCAGTTCTTC
CASSLDHTTSSEQFF
>TRBJ1-2|-|-|TRBV20-1
TGCAGTCCGGACAGCCAAGGGGGCTACACCTTC
CSPDSQGGYTF
>TRBJ1-4|-|TRBD1|TRBV27
TGTGCCAGCAGTTTTTTGGGACAGGGGAATGAAAAACTGTTTTTT
CASSFLGQGNEKLFF
>TRBJ2-7|-|-|TRBV2
TGTGCCAGCCCGCCAGGCAGGGCAAACGAGCAGTACTTC
CASPPGRANEQYF
>TRBJ1-5|-|TRBD1|TRBV6-5
TGTGCCAGCAGTTCGAGGACAGGGGGGAATCAGCCCCAGCATTTT
CASSSRTGGNQPQHF
>TRBJ2-7|-|TRBD1|TRBV5-4
TGTGCCAGCAGCGCGGGACAGGGGGCCTACGAGCAGTACTTC
CASSAGQGAYEQYF
>TRBJ2-7|-|-|TRBV28
TGTGCCAGCGGCTTAAGTAGCGGAGCTTACGAGCAGTACTTC
CASGLSSGAYEQYF
>TRBJ1-3|-|-|TRBV15
TGTGCCACCAGCAGAGATCTGCCAGGGTCTGGAAACACCATATATTTT
CATSRDLPGSGNTIYF